A selection of T cell receptor beta chains follows, all from one sample in a study of shared clonotypes between healthy human individuals. Using immunoSEQ multiplex PCR, the repertoire was profiled, and TCRdb retains in-frame clones only, with some absent. Of 450,000 to 500,000 clones detected, approximately 81% appear once; the ten largest clones hold roughly 12%. Specimen: PBMCs. The receptors originated from a woman between 40 and 55 years old in good health. Some clones in this sample may be carry-over from other donors' samples. Both conserved end residues are part of each CDR3. Each record gives: D gene, clone size, J gene, V gene, CDR3 protein, CDR3 DNA. D genes are given only for firm matches. Clone size, where shown, is once, few, many, or a class for clones that have expanded.

TRBD2 | NA | TRBJ2-3 | TRBV29-1 | CSVEPSGSDGDTQYF | TGCAGCGTTGAGCCTAGCGGGAGCGATGGAGATACGCAGTATTTT
NA | NA | TRBJ2-1 | TRBV27 | CASSLRGRKVGNEQFF | TGTGCCAGCAGTTTAAGAGGGAGGAAGGTTGGGAATGAGCAGTTCTTC
NA | NA | TRBJ2-3 | TRBV6-5 | CASSPDPSDTQYF | TGTGCCAGCAGTCCCGACCCTTCAGATACGCAGTATTTT
NA | NA | TRBJ1-5 | TRBV6-1 | CASSEGWRGQPQHF | TGTGCCAGCAGTGAAGGGTGGAGAGGTCAGCCCCAGCATTTT
NA | NA | TRBJ2-3 | TRBV28 | CASSSQGGSTDTQYF | TGTGCCAGCAGTTCACAGGGCGGAAGCACAGATACGCAGTATTTT
NA | NA | TRBJ1-2 | TRBV4-3 | CASSQGSQADYGYTF | TGCGCCAGCAGCCAGGGCAGCCAGGCAGACTATGGCTACACCTTC
TRBD1 | NA | TRBJ1-2 | TRBV6-5 | CASRPGQGRGGYTF | TGTGCCAGCAGACCGGGACAGGGTAGGGGCGGCTACACCTTC
NA | NA | TRBJ1-2 | TRBV20-1 | CSASSQGYTF | TGCAGTGCCTCCTCACAGGGCTACACCTTC
NA | NA | TRBJ2-2 | TRBV18 | CASSPGQGNTGELFF | TGTGCCAGCTCACCAGGGCAGGGGAACACCGGGGAGCTGTTTTTT
NA | NA | TRBJ1-3 | TRBV6-5 | CASSYFAGNTIYF | TGTGCCAGCAGTTACTTTGCCGGAAACACCATATATTTT
NA | once | TRBJ1-4 | TRBV2 | CASSETAYEKLFF | TGTGCCAGCAGTGAGACAGCCTATGAAAAACTGTTTTTT
NA | NA | TRBJ2-4 | TRBV7-2 | CASSFTTGLRHF | TGTGCCAGCAGCTTTACTACGGGCCTCCGACACTTC
NA | NA | TRBJ1-1 | TRBV7-9 | CASTFGARTEAFF | TGTGCCAGCACCTTTGGGGCGCGCACTGAAGCTTTCTTT
TRBD2 | NA | TRBJ2-7 | TRBV6-5 | CASKPGLAGSWHF | TGTGCCAGCAAACCGGGACTAGCGGGGAGCTGGCACTTC
NA | NA | TRBJ2-1 | TRBV7-9 | CASSWWSGEQFF | TGTGCCAGCAGCTGGTGGTCGGGTGAGCAGTTCTTC
NA | few | TRBJ2-2 | TRBV2 | CASSGTVGARGRELFF | TGTGCCAGCAGTGGTACAGTGGGGGCCCGGGGCCGGGAGCTGTTTTTT
NA | NA | TRBJ1-5 | TRBV6-1 | CASSWQNSNQPQHF | TGTGCCAGCAGTTGGCAGAATAGCAATCAGCCCCAGCATTTT
TRBD1 | once | TRBJ1-1 | TRBV29-1 | CSVEGQGGMNTEAFF | TGCAGCGTTGAGGGACAGGGGGGGATGAACACTGAAGCTTTCTTT
NA | NA | TRBJ2-1 | TRBV9 | CASSVVGSNEQFF | TGTGCCAGCAGCGTAGTAGGCTCCAATGAGCAGTTCTTC
NA | NA | TRBJ2-1 | TRBV5-6 | CASSSGPEQFF | TGTGCCAGCAGCTCGGGGCCAGAGCAGTTCTTC
NA | NA | TRBJ1-1 | TRBV7-9 | CACSYGHVGAFF | TGTGCCTGCAGCTACGGACATGTGGGAGCTTTCTTT
NA | NA | TRBJ2-1 | TRBV4-3 | CASSQGRGSYNEQFF | TGCGCCAGCAGCCAAGGCCGAGGCTCCTACAATGAGCAGTTCTTC
TRBD2 | NA | TRBJ2-7 | TRBV28 | CASSPYGGGTYEQYF | TGTGCCAGCAGTCCTTACGGGGGGGGCACTTACGAGCAGTACTTC
NA | many | TRBJ1-1 | TRBV28 | CASSLPASEAFF | TGTGCCAGCAGTTTACCAGCCTCTGAAGCTTTCTTT
NA | NA | TRBJ2-5 | TRBV30 | CAWIGPPETQYF | TGTGCCTGGATAGGACCTCCTGAGACCCAGTACTTC
TRBD2 | NA | TRBJ2-7 | TRBV11-2 | CASSFTLAGGPNEQYF | TGTGCCAGCAGCTTCACCCTAGCGGGAGGGCCAAACGAGCAGTACTTC
NA | NA | TRBJ2-7 | TRBV6-4 | CASSAETGGIQYF | TGTGCCAGCAGTGCCGAAACGGGGGGCATACAGTACTTC
NA | NA | TRBJ1-2 | TRBV4-3 | CASSQVTGYGYTF | TGCGCCAGCAGCCAGGTTACAGGTTACGGCTACACCTTC
NA | NA | TRBJ1-4 | TRBV30 | CAQEGDGREKLFF | TGTGCCCAAGAGGGGGACGGGAGGGAAAAACTGTTTTTT
TRBD1 | NA | TRBJ1-5 | TRBV10-2 | CATSGTGGDQPQHF | TGCGCCACCTCTGGGACAGGGGGTGATCAGCCCCAGCATTTT
TRBD1 | NA | TRBJ2-5 | TRBV2 | CASSRRGRETQYF | TGTGCCAGCAGTCGCAGGGGGCGGGAGACCCAGTACTTC
TRBD2 | once | TRBJ2-1 | TRBV7-3 | CASSLDGTSGRIF | TGTGCCAGCAGCTTAGACGGGACTAGCGGGAGGATCTTC
NA | NA | TRBJ2-1 | TRBV9 | CASSVGLSGAYNEQFF | TGTGCCAGCAGCGTAGGCTTGAGCGGAGCTTACAATGAGCAGTTCTTC
NA | NA | TRBJ2-2 | TRBV12-5 | CASGLHKTNTGELFF | TGTGCTAGTGGTTTGCACAAAACGAACACCGGGGAGCTGTTTTTT
NA | NA | TRBJ1-2 | TRBV18 | CASPQTGSGYTF | TGTGCCAGCCCTCAAACAGGGTCGGGCTACACCTTC
NA | NA | TRBJ1-2 | TRBV2 | CASSEDFGYTF | TGTGCCAGCAGTGAAGACTTTGGCTACACCTTC
NA | once | TRBJ1-4 | TRBV29-1 | CSAREMRGRDEKLFF | TGCAGCGCACGTGAGATGAGGGGTAGGGATGAAAAACTGTTTTTT
NA | once | TRBJ1-1 | TRBV2 | CAMGGFNTEAFF | TGTGCCATGGGGGGTTTTAACACTGAAGCTTTCTTT
NA | NA | TRBJ2-5 | TRBV18 | CASSPRFLVGENQETQYF | TGTGCCAGCTCACCACGTTTTCTTGTCGGGGAGAACCAAGAGACCCAGTACTTC
TRBD1 | NA | TRBJ2-7 | TRBV27 | CASSFVGQSVYEQYF | TGTGCCAGCAGTTTCGTGGGACAGAGCGTCTACGAGCAGTACTTC
NA | NA | TRBJ2-5 | TRBV18 | CASSPSRPSSQYF | TGTGCCAGCTCACCTAGTAGGCCCTCGTCCCAGTACTTC
NA | NA | TRBJ2-6 | TRBV29-1 | CSARDPNSGANVLTF | TGCAGCGCCCGGGACCCGAACTCTGGGGCCAACGTCCTGACTTTC
NA | NA | TRBJ1-4 | TRBV7-9 | CASSLGVGEEKLFF | TGTGCCAGCAGCTTAGGGGTCGGTGAAGAAAAACTGTTTTTT
TRBD1 | NA | TRBJ1-1 | TRBV5-4 | CASSSGTGPGVSQAFF | TGTGCCAGCAGCTCCGGGACAGGCCCTGGGGTCTCGCAAGCTTTCTTT
TRBD1 | NA | TRBJ2-5 | TRBV28 | CASTPTGPFQETQYF | TGTGCCAGCACCCCGACAGGGCCCTTCCAAGAGACCCAGTACTTC
NA | NA | TRBJ2-5 | TRBV4-1 | CASSQVGPTKQETQYF | TGCGCCAGCAGCCAAGTGGGACCGACGAAGCAAGAGACCCAGTACTTC